The 10 T cell receptor beta chains below all came from one sample that was sequenced in a study of STAT5B mutations in CD4+ large granular lymphocyte leukemia. Produced via immunoSEQ multiplex PCR; TCRdb's table is partial and in-frame only. The sample holds roughly 19,000 clones, more than 65% seen once. Input material: CD4+ T cells from blood buffy coats. The receptor source for this set is a human donor in good health.

V is TRBV7-2 and J is TRBJ1-4, with D uncertain. Trimming removed 0 bases at V and 3 bases at J, with 11 bases between. The germline V gene has CDR1 SGHTA and CDR2 FQGNSA. The CDR3 contains 16 residues. As DNA, the CDR3 is TGTGCCAGCAGCTTAGCGCTGGGGAGGGCTAATGAAAAACTGTTTTTT. It encodes CASSLALGRANEKLFF.

The chain has TRBV7-6 and TRBJ2-3; the D gene is possibly TRBD2 (5 bases). The germline V gene has CDR1 SGHVS and CDR2 FNYEAQ. The length of the CDR3 is 13 residues. Trimming shortened V by 5 bases and J by 2 bases, and 8 bases separated the two germline ends. CDR3 sequence: CASSRGSTDTQYF. CDR3 coding DNA: TGTGCCAGCAGCAGAGGGTCCACAGATACGCAGTATTTT.

The chain couples TRBV19 to TRBJ2-3; TRBD1 agrees at 7 bases. CDR3 length: 15 residues. J lost 0 bases, V lost 4 bases, and 4 bases had no gene match. Germline loops: CDR1 LNHDA, CDR2 SQIVND (reference sequence). CDR3 coding DNA: TGTGCCAGTAGTAGAAGGACAGGTAGCACAGATACGCAGTATTTT. This translates into CASSRRTGSTDTQYF.

This chain joins TRBV9 and TRBJ2-3, with TRBD2 as a possible D gene (6 bases). This CDR3 is built from 16 residues. Trimming cost V 6 bases and J 1 base, with 18 bases left between them. Germline CDR1 and CDR2: SGDLS and YYNGEE. In DNA, the CDR3 is TGTGCCAGCACCGTGGGGGGAAGTGACGGCACAGATACGCAGTATTTT. Protein sequence: CASTVGGSDGTDTQYF.

The chain carries TRBV5-6 and TRBJ1-2; 9 bases agree with TRBD1. The V segment lost 4 bases and the J segment 8 bases; nucleotides outside the gene matches: 18. Germline CDR1 reads SGHDT; CDR2 reads YYEEEE. This CDR3 is 17 amino acids long. The CDR3 sequence is CASSAKGKLQGAGGYTF. The DNA for the CDR3 is TGTGCCAGCAGCGCGAAGGGAAAATTACAGGGGGCTGGGGGCTACACCTTC.

V usage is TRBV11-3 and J usage is TRBJ2-2, with D perhaps TRBD2 (6 bases). Germline V CDR1 and CDR2: SGHNT, YENEEA. Trimming removed 5 bases at V and 8 bases at J, with 18 bases between. This CDR3 is built from 15 residues. The CDR3 loop is CASSPPKSGSGELFF. The CDR3 DNA sequence: TGTGCCAGCAGCCCACCAAAAAGCGGGTCGGGGGAGCTGTTTTTT.

This chain connects TRBV6-5 to TRBJ2-7; 8 nucleotides line up with TRBD1. This CDR3 is built from 14 residues. Germline V gene lookup returns CDR1 MNHEY and CDR2 SVGAGI. V was clipped by 5 bases and J by 4 bases; unmatched bases: 7. The CDR3 loop reads CASSSRDRLYEQYF. CDR3 coding DNA: TGTGCCAGCAGTAGCCGGGACAGGTTATACGAGCAGTACTTC.

This clone was counted a few times. This chain links TRBV7-8 with TRBJ2-7; D is possibly TRBD1 or TRBD2 (5 bases each). Trimming shortened V by 4 bases and J by 2 bases, and 12 bases separated the two germline ends. CDR1 and CDR2 from the germline V gene are SGHVS and FQNEAQ. This CDR3 region has 14 residues. The CDR3 sequence is CASSSGRFTYEQYF. CDR3 DNA sequence: TGTGCCAGCAGCTCGGGACGGTTCACCTACGAGCAGTACTTC.

This clone occurred a few times. The CDR3 is CASSQPGTGDGYTF. CDR3 DNA sequence: TGCGCCAGCAGCCAACCCGGGACAGGGGACGGCTACACCTTC. V usage is TRBV4-1 and J usage is TRBJ1-2; 10 bases map to TRBD1. CDR3 length equals 14 residues. The V gene end was trimmed by 2 bases and the J gene end by 8 bases; junction bases not matched to a gene: 5. Germline values: CDR1 MGHRA, CDR2 YSYEKL.

CDR3 region: CASSLVAQNTEAFF. The CDR3 DNA follows: TGTGCCAGCAGCTTAGTCGCTCAGAACACTGAAGCTTTCTTT. V usage is TRBV7-2 and J usage is TRBJ1-1; D is undetermined. The CDR3 has 14 residues. Germline V lookup: CDR1 SGHTA, CDR2 FQGNSA. V was clipped by 1 base and J by 1 base, with 7 bases between them.